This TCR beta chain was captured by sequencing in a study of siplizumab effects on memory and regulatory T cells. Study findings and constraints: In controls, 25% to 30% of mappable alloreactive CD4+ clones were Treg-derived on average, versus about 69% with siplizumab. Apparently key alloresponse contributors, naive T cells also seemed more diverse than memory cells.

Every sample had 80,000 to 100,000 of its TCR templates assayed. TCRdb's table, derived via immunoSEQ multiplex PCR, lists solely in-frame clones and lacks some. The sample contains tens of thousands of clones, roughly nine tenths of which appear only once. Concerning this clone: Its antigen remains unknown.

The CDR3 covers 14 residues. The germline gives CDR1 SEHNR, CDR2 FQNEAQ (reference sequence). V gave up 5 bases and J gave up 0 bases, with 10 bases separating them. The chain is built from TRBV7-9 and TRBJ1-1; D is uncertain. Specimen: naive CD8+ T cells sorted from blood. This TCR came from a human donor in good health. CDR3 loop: CASSHPVMNTEAFF. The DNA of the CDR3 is TGTGCCAGCAGCCACCCGGTCATGAACACTGAAGCTTTCTTT.